The 15 T cell receptor beta chains listed next were all sequenced from one sample in a study of cytomegalovirus exposure and HLA in healthy donors. PCR employed 60 Vbeta and 13 Jbeta primers. Some clones are missing from TCRdb's copy, which holds only in-frame ones; the method was immunoSEQ multiplex PCR. The table has about 100,000 clones, around 69% seen once. The sequenced material came from PBMCs. These receptors were collected from a man younger than 35 in good health and CMV-seronegative.

This sequence joins TRBV18 and TRBJ2-7, with TRBD2 matching over 10 bases. The V segment lost 4 bases and the J segment 4 bases; nucleotides outside the gene matches: 4. This CDR3 comprises 14 residues. Germline V gene sequence: CDR1 KGHSH, CDR2 LQKENI. The chain's CDR3 is CASSRSGGGYEQYF. The CDR3, as DNA: TGTGCCAGCTCACGAAGCGGGGGGGGTTACGAGCAGTACTTC.

This clone was detected only once. The chain carries TRBV7-2 and TRBJ1-2; no reliable D call. The CDR3 sequence is 11 residues long. The germline V gene has CDR1 SGHTA and CDR2 FQGNSA. The germline V and J ends were trimmed by 6 bases and 8 bases, with 10 bases remaining between them. For the CDR3, the DNA is TGTGCCAGCAGGTCATCGGTGGGCTACACCTTC. As protein: CASRSSVGYTF.

V and J are TRBV2 and TRBJ2-1; 9 bases are a match to TRBD2. Trimming cost V 8 bases and J 5 bases; bases outside gene matches: 22. The CDR3 is 19 amino acids. CDR1 SNHLY and CDR2 FYNNEI come from the germline V gene. CDR3 region: CASLGTSQFAGSIHNEQFF. CDR3 coding DNA: TGTGCCAGCTTAGGGACTAGCCAGTTCGCGGGTTCCATACACAATGAGCAGTTCTTC.

The chain couples TRBV5-4 to TRBJ2-7; D possibly corresponds to TRBD1 (5 bases). The CDR3 loop spans 13 amino acids. Germline values: CDR1 SGHNT, CDR2 YYREEE (reference sequence). Trimming stripped 4 bases from V and 2 bases from J, with 10 bases between. CDR3 amino acids: CASSPRAAYEQYF. The CDR3 bases are TGTGCCAGCAGCCCCAGGGCCGCCTACGAGCAGTACTTC.

The rearrangement uses TRBV10-3 and TRBJ2-5, with a tentative D call TRBD2 (5 bases). Germline V gene sequence: CDR1 ENHRY, CDR2 SYGVKD. Trimming left V 7 bases short and J 11 bases short, with 17 bases between. This CDR3 is 12 amino acids long. The CDR3, as DNA: TGTGCCATCACCTCCTCGAGGGAAGAGCAGTACTTC. It yields the protein CAITSSREEQYF.

The rearrangement uses TRBV6-6 and TRBJ2-6; TRBD1 matches 9 bases. Germline lookup yields CDR1 MNHNY and CDR2 SVGAGI (reference sequence). The CDR3 is 16 amino acids. V shed 6 bases, J shed 0 bases, and the junction held 3 bases outside the gene matches. The DNA of the CDR3 is TGTGCCAGCAGGGACAGGGGAGGCTCTGGGGCCAACGTCCTGACTTTC. Protein product: CASRDRGGSGANVLTF.

Only a few counts were recorded for this clone. V and J are TRBV4-3 and TRBJ1-2; 10 nucleotides agree with TRBD1. The germline gives CDR1 LGHNA, CDR2 YSLEER. This CDR3 is 17 amino acids long. Trimming took 0 bases from V and 7 from J; bases not matched to a gene: 11. Written as DNA, the CDR3 is TGCGCCAGCAGCCAAGAAACCGTGGGACAGGGGTCATTTGGCTACACCTTC. It yields the protein CASSQETVGQGSFGYTF.

This rearrangement joins TRBV5-6 to TRBJ2-5; 10 positions match TRBD2. The closer fit of TRBJ2-7 to the DNA end suggests the J call may be wrong. CDR1 is SGHDT and CDR2 is YYEEEE in the germline V gene. The length of the CDR3 is 14 residues. The CDR3 DNA reads as TGTGCCAGCAGCCGAGCGGGGGGGACCTACGAGCAGTACTTC. Encoded protein: CASSRAGGTYEQYF.

The chain employs TRBV6-1 and TRBJ1-5, with D perhaps TRBD1 (5 bases). Trimming took off 6 bases at V and 0 bases at J, with 9 bases between the two ends. Germline CDR1 is MNHNS and CDR2 is SASEGT. This CDR3 region has 14 residues. The CDR3 sequence: CASRRGISNQPQHF. In DNA form, the CDR3 reads TGTGCCAGCAGAAGGGGAATTAGCAATCAGCCCCAGCATTTT.

The rearrangement links TRBV5-5 to TRBJ1-5; 9 nucleotides agree with TRBD1. CDR3 length equals 16 residues. Germline V gene lookup returns CDR1 SGHKS and CDR2 YYEKEE (reference sequence). The junction had 12 bases not matched to a gene; V was cut back by 4 bases and J by 7 bases. CDR3 bases: TGTGCCAGCAGCCTGAAAAACAGGGGGCAAGTACAGCCCCAGCATTTT. The encoded protein is CASSLKNRGQVQPQHF.

This chain links TRBV5-1 with TRBJ2-5; unclear D gene. Per the germline V gene, CDR1 is SGHRS and CDR2 is YFSETQ. Between the trimmed V and J ends, which lost 0 bases and 0 bases, there was a span of 9 bases. The CDR3 length is 15 residues. The CDR3 DNA is TGCGCCAGCAGCTTGGCGCCAGCGAACCAAGAGACCCAGTACTTC. Protein: CASSLAPANQETQYF.

V gene TRBV11-3 combines with J gene TRBJ1-1; D might be TRBD1 (6 bases). Germline V gene lookup returns CDR1 SGHNT and CDR2 YENEEA. The CDR3 length is 13 residues. With 5 bases removed from V and 6 bases from J, the gap between germline ends came to 13 bases. The CDR3, as DNA: TGTGCCAGCAGCCCCAGGGAGGGGGCTGAAGCTTTCTTT. Residues: CASSPREGAEAFF.

The chain carries TRBV9 and TRBJ2-7; 9 bases align to TRBD1. The CDR3 contains 14 residues. The V gene's germline CDR1 is SGDLS and CDR2 YYNGEE. V dropped 3 bases and J dropped 5; count of bases not matched to a gene: 6. CDR3 loop: CASSAQDRGHEQYF. CDR3 nucleotide sequence: TGTGCCAGCAGCGCGCAGGACAGGGGCCACGAGCAGTACTTC.

The V gene is TRBV9, the J gene TRBJ1-6; D unclear. This CDR3 is built from 15 residues. Trimming stripped 1 base from V and 0 bases from J, with 5 bases between. Germline V gene data show CDR1 as SGDLS and CDR2 as YYNGEE. This CDR3 reads CASSVYSSYNSPLHF. In nucleotides, the CDR3 is TGTGCCAGCAGCGTATATAGCTCCTATAATTCACCCCTCCACTTT. Variable domain in full (rest from reference TRBV9 and TRBJ1-6): DSGVTQTPKHLITATGQRVTLRCSPRSGDLSVYWYQQSLDQGLQFLIQYYNGEERAKGNILERFSAQQFPDLHSELNLSSLELGDSALYFCASSVYSSYNSPLHFGNGTRLTVT.

Only a few counts were recorded for this clone. The chain has TRBV5-3 and TRBJ2-7; D might be TRBD1 (6 bases). TRBV5-3 belongs to the ORF category, with a function that is uncertain. V lost 4 bases and J 3 bases, leaving 14 bases between the germline ends. The length of the CDR3 is 14 residues. The CDR3 DNA reads as TGTGCCAGAAGCATACCGGGACAAGTCTACGAGCAGTACTTC. The encoded protein is CARSIPGQVYEQYF.